Each of the 25 T cell receptor beta chains below was sequenced from the same sample in a study of blood T cell repertoires in COVID-19. The assay was immunoSEQ multiplex PCR, and TCRdb's table has in-frame clones only and misses some. This table holds some 140,000 clones, about 85% found once. Sequencing was performed on peripheral blood. The receptors stem from a man in his sixties with COVID-19, enrolled during active disease.

V is TRBV7-2 and J is TRBJ2-5; D gene unclear. CDR3 length: 15 residues. Germline CDR1 SGHTA, CDR2 FQGNSA. Trimming took 4 bases from V and 5 from J, leaving 17 bases between them. CDR3 DNA: TGTGCCAGCAGCTCATCTTCGTCCAGGTCGGAGACCCAGTACTTC. Translation: CASSSSSSRSETQYF.

This chain links TRBV24-1 with TRBJ2-2; D might be TRBD1 (6 bases). This CDR3 is built from 21 residues. Germline V lookup: CDR1 KGHDR, CDR2 SFDVKD. V was pared by 5 bases and J by 4 bases, with 31 bases between. In DNA, the CDR3 is TGTGCCACCAGTGGCTTTTTGAGTGGGGCGAACAGGGATAAGCGCACCGGGGAGCTGTTTTTT. Amino acids: CATSGFLSGANRDKRTGELFF.

The gene calls are TRBV30 and TRBJ2-3; TRBD2 might be the D (5 bases). The germline V and J ends were trimmed by 0 bases and 4 bases, with 14 bases remaining between them. The CDR3 has 15 residues. Looked up from germline, CDR1 is GTSNPN and CDR2 is SVGIG (reference sequence). In DNA, the CDR3 is TGTGCCTGGAGTGTACACAGTCAGAGGGCAGATACGCAGTATTTT. This encodes CAWSVHSQRADTQYF.

This clone came up once. The J gene is TRBJ2-7, the V gene TRBV15; D perhaps matches TRBD2 (6 bases). Deletions cut 5 bases from V and 0 bases from J, with 8 bases between. The CDR3 contains 13 residues. Germline values: CDR1 LNHNV, CDR2 YYDKDF (reference sequence). The CDR3 spells CATSAGNSYEQYF. Here the CDR3 DNA reads TGTGCCACCAGCGCGGGGAACTCCTACGAGCAGTACTTC. Supplemented by reference TRBV15 and TRBJ2-7, the full variable domain reads DAMVIQNPRYQVTQFGKPVTLSCSQTLNHNVMYWYQQKSSQAPKLLFHYYDKDFNNEADTPDNFQSRRPNTSFCFLDIRSPGLGDTAMYLCATSAGNSYEQYFGPGTRLTVT.

This chain joins TRBV19 and TRBJ1-2; perhaps TRBD1 as D (5 bases). Germline lookup yields CDR1 LNHDA and CDR2 SQIVND (reference sequence). The CDR3 spans 15 residues. The V end was cut by 6 bases, the J end by 1 base, with 15 bases between. CDR3 DNA sequence: TGTGCCAGTAGGGACGGGGGAGAGGGTAACTATGGCTACACCTTC. It translates to CASRDGGEGNYGYTF.

The chain is built from TRBV12-5 and TRBJ2-3, with 7 bases matching TRBD2. The CDR3 loop spans 14 amino acids. Germline CDR1 reads LGHNT; CDR2 reads FRNRAP. J was trimmed by 2 bases and V by 6 bases; bases with no gene match: 5. The CDR3 reads CASGKAGHTDTQYF. DNA of the CDR3: TGTGCTAGTGGAAAAGCGGGGCACACAGATACGCAGTATTTT. Full variable domain (rest looked up from reference TRBV12-5 and TRBJ2-3): DARVTQTPRHKVTEMGQEVTMRCQPILGHNTVFWYRQTMMQGLELLAYFRNRAPLDDSGMPKDRFSAEMPDATLATLKIQPSEPRDSAVYFCASGKAGHTDTQYFGPGTRLTVL.

This clone was recorded a few times. This chain uses TRBV7-9 with TRBJ1-4; 9 bases map to TRBD1. This CDR3 contains 16 residues. Looked up from germline, CDR1 is SEHNR and CDR2 is FQNEAQ (reference sequence). The J segment lost 8 bases and the V segment lost 1 base, leaving 8 bases of the junction unmatched. CDR3 protein: CASSLGGTGNGEKLFF. Here the CDR3 DNA reads TGTGCCAGCAGCTTAGGAGGGACAGGGAATGGGGAAAAACTGTTTTTT.

The rearrangement uses TRBV7-2 and TRBJ2-7; TRBD1 matches 7 bases. The CDR3 consists of 16 residues. V dropped 1 base and J dropped 6; count of bases not matched to a gene: 12. Germline V gene sequence: CDR1 SGHTA, CDR2 FQGNSA. The DNA for the CDR3 is TGTGCCAGCAGCTTAGAGGCCACCGTGGGGGACAGCGAGCAGTACTTC. Its translation is CASSLEATVGDSEQYF.

With regard to this clone: Other DNA sequences in this specimen translate into the identical CDR3. The V gene is TRBV7-9, the J gene TRBJ1-2; 8 nucleotides agree with TRBD1. Germline V gives CDR1 SEHNR, CDR2 FQNEAQ (reference sequence). V gave up 3 bases and J gave up 8 bases; unmatched junction bases: 2. This CDR3 has 12 residues. CDR3 nucleotides: TGTGCCAGCAGCTTTGGACAGGGCGGCTACACCTTC. Its translation is CASSFGQGGYTF.

The V call is TRBV7-2, the J call TRBJ2-7; 8 bases map to TRBD1. The J segment lost 8 bases and the V segment lost 6 bases, leaving 9 bases of the junction unmatched. The germline V gene encodes CDR1 SGHTA and CDR2 FQGNSA. CDR3 length: 13 residues. The CDR3 region has the DNA TGTGCCAGCAGACGACAGGGGTTAGGGCAGCAGTACTTC. It yields the protein CASRRQGLGQQYF. The full variable domain, with the rest looked up from reference TRBV7-2 and TRBJ2-7, is GAGVSQSPSNKVTEKGKDVELRCDPISGHTALYWYRQSLGQGLEFLIYFQGNSAPDKSGLPSDRFSAERTGGSVSTLTIQRTQQEDSAVYLCASRRQGLGQQYFGPGTRLTVT.

V usage is TRBV5-1 and J usage is TRBJ2-7; 12 bases fit TRBD2. The ends lost 0 bases at V and 6 bases at J; junction bases unmatched: 1. This CDR3 comprises 14 residues. The germline V gene encodes CDR1 SGHRS and CDR2 YFSETQ. The CDR3 sequence is CASSLGLAGVEQYF. The CDR3 DNA sequence: TGCGCCAGCAGCTTGGGACTAGCGGGAGTCGAGCAGTACTTC.

The chain recombines TRBV2 with TRBJ1-1; 9 positions match TRBD1. In germline, CDR1 is SNHLY, CDR2 FYNNEI. The CDR3 runs 14 residues. The V gene end was trimmed by 5 bases and the J gene end by 1 base; junction bases not matched to a gene: 2. The CDR3 loop reads CASSRQGGNTEAFF. As DNA, the CDR3 is TGTGCCAGCAGTCGACAGGGGGGGAACACTGAAGCTTTCTTT.

This clone was seen a few times. This sequence joins TRBV6-2 or TRBV6-3 and TRBJ1-1, with D perhaps matching TRBD1 (5 bases). The CDR3 extends over 14 amino acids. Trimming took off 2 bases at V and 3 bases at J, with 10 bases between the two ends. CDR1 is MNHEY and CDR2 is SVGEGT in the germline V gene. CDR3 sequence (DNA): TGTGCCAGCAGTTACCTGACAGAGGACACTGAAGCTTTCTTT. Translated, it gives CASSYLTEDTEAFF.

The rearrangement joins TRBV7-2 to TRBJ1-5; 9 bases line up with TRBD1. The germline V gene encodes CDR1 SGHTA and CDR2 FQGNSA. Trimming cost V 0 bases and J 6 bases; bases outside gene matches: 3. The CDR3 loop spans 15 amino acids. The DNA for the CDR3 is TGTGCCAGCAGCTTAGCGGGGACAGGGCCTCAGCCCCAGCATTTT. Protein sequence: CASSLAGTGPQPQHF. Together with reference TRBV7-2 and TRBJ1-5, the CDR3 gives the full variable domain: GAGVSQSPSNKVTEKGKDVELRCDPISGHTALYWYRQSLGQGLEFLIYFQGNSAPDKSGLPSDRFSAERTGGSVSTLTIQRTQQEDSAVYLCASSLAGTGPQPQHFGDGTRLSIL.

V and J are TRBV7-2 and TRBJ2-3; 9 bases are a match to TRBD1. This CDR3 is 15 amino acids long. The junction had 5 bases not matched to a gene; V was cut back by 5 bases and J by 2 bases. Germline V lookup: CDR1 SGHTA, CDR2 FQGNSA. CDR3 bases: TGTGCCAGCAGCCTAGGACAGGGGTTCACAGATACGCAGTATTTT. Its protein product is CASSLGQGFTDTQYF.

This clone appeared a single time. The chain has TRBV4-3 and TRBJ1-2; TRBD1 might be the D (5 bases). This CDR3 spans 15 amino acids. CDR1 and CDR2 from the germline V gene are LGHNA and YSLEER. The V and J ends lost 0 bases and 4 bases respectively, with 12 bases between them. CDR3 coding DNA: TGCGCCAGCAGCCAAGATTTCAGGGTCTCCTATGGCTACACCTTC. This translates into CASSQDFRVSYGYTF.

This clone showed up just once. CDR3 DNA: TGTGCCAGTAGTATACTCAGGGGAGACAATCAGCCCCAGCATTTT. Protein sequence: CASSILRGDNQPQHF. V usage is TRBV19 and J usage is TRBJ1-5, with D perhaps TRBD1 (6 bases). The V end lost 2 bases, the J end lost 3 bases, and 11 bases lay between the germline ends. The germline V gene has CDR1 LNHDA and CDR2 SQIVND (reference sequence). The length of the CDR3 is 15 residues.

Notes on this clone: In the same sample, other DNA sequences code for this CDR3. V usage is TRBV6-5 and J usage is TRBJ1-2, with 11 nucleotides matching TRBD1. CDR1 is MNHEY, CDR2 SVGAGI, per germline. This CDR3 region has 14 residues. The J segment lost 6 bases and the V segment lost 2 bases, leaving 2 bases of the junction unmatched. The CDR3 coding sequence is TGTGCCAGCAGTTACGGGACAGGGGGGAATGGCTACACCTTC. Encoded protein: CASSYGTGGNGYTF.

This rearrangement joins TRBV11-3 to TRBJ1-2, with a tentative D call TRBD1 (5 bases). CDR1 and CDR2 (germline): SGHNT, YENEEA. The V end was cut by 5 bases, the J end by 4 bases, with 11 bases between. The CDR3 totals 13 residues. DNA of the CDR3: TGTGCCAGCAGCCCCCGGGGGAGCTATGGCTACACCTTC. Translating gives CASSPRGSYGYTF.

The chain couples TRBV6-5 to TRBJ1-2, with D hard to call. This CDR3 contains 12 residues. CDR1 and CDR2 (germline): MNHEY, SVGAGI. Between the trimmed V and J ends, which lost 4 bases and 0 bases, there was a span of 3 bases. The CDR3 coding sequence is TGTGCCAGCAGTTCAACTAACTATGGCTACACCTTC. Its protein product is CASSSTNYGYTF.

The CDR3 DNA follows: TGCAGTGGGGTCCAGGGAGAGACCCAGTACTTC. Residues: CSGVQGETQYF. J is TRBJ2-5 and V is TRBV20-1, with a possible D match to TRBD1 (5 bases). The germline V gene has CDR1 DFQATT and CDR2 SNEGSKA (reference sequence). The germline V and J ends were trimmed by 7 bases and 4 bases, with 10 bases remaining between them. CDR3 length equals 11 residues.

This sequence joins TRBV3-1 (or the pseudogene TRBV3-2) and TRBJ1-2, with D hard to call. The length of the CDR3 is 14 residues. The V end was cut by 3 bases, the J end by 1 base, with 9 bases between. Per the germline V gene, CDR1 is LGHDT and CDR2 is YNNKEL (reference sequence). The CDR3 sequence: CASSHGGINYGYTF. CDR3 nucleotides: TGTGCCAGCAGCCATGGAGGTATTAACTATGGCTACACCTTC.

The gene calls are TRBV4-3 and TRBJ1-2, with D perhaps matching TRBD1 (6 bases). The CDR3 is made up of 16 amino acids. CDR1 and CDR2 from the germline V gene are LGHNA and YSLEER. Trimming pared 0 bases from V and 7 bases from J, leaving 18 bases between. CDR3 sequence (DNA): TGCGCCAGCAGCCAAGATCAGTCCGGGACAATGACTGGCTACACCTTC. This codes for CASSQDQSGTMTGYTF.

The DNA of the CDR3 is TGCGCCAGCAGCCCTAGACAGGGGGAAGGCCAAGAGACCCAGTACTTC. Protein product: CASSPRQGEGQETQYF. The chain employs TRBV5-1 and TRBJ2-5; 9 nucleotides match TRBD1. Germline CDR1 SGHRS, CDR2 YFSETQ. The CDR3 totals 16 residues. Trimming at V came to 4 bases and at J to 1 base, leaving 8 bases not matched to a gene.

The genes are TRBV2 and TRBJ1-6, with TRBD1 identical over 8 bases. The CDR3 length is 14 residues. From germline, CDR1 is SNHLY and CDR2 FYNNEI. The V and J ends lost 5 bases and 6 bases, in that order; junction bases with no gene match: 3. The CDR3: CASSWTGINSPLHF. In DNA, the CDR3 is TGTGCCAGCAGTTGGACAGGGATTAATTCACCCCTCCACTTT.